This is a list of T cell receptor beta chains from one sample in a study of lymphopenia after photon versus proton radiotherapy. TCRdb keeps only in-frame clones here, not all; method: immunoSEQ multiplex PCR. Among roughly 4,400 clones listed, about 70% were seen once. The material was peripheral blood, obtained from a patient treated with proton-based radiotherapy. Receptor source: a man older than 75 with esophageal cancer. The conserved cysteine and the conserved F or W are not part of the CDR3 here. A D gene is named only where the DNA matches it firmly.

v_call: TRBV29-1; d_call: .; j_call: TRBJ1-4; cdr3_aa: SAERGRGEKLF
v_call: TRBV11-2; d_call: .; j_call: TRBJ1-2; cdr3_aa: ASSLDLTTVNYGYT
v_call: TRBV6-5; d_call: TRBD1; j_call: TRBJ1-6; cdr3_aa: ASWDRGNSPLH
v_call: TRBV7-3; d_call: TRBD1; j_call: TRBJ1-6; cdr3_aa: ASSLVDRDPTPH
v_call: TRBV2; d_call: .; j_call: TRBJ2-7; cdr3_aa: ASSGTVTYEQY
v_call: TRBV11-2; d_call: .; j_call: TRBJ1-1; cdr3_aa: ASSFPYGSDTEAF
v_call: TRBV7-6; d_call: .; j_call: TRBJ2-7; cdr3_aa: ASSFEESYEQY
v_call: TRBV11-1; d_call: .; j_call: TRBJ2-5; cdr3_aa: ASSLRARETQY
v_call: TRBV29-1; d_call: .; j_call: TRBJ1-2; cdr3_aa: SVEGGGNVYGYT
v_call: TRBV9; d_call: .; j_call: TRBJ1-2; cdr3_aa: ASSVAEEGVYGYT
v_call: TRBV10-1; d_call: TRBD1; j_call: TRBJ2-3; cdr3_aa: ASSAGTGGVDTQY
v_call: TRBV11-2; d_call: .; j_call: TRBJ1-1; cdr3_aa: ASSSRVMNTEAF
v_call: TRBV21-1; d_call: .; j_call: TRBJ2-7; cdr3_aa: ASSVALGITYEQY
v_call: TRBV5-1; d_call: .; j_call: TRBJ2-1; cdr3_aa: ASSLSPGGGEQF
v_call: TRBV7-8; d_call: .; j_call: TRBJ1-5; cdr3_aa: ASSHSNQPQH
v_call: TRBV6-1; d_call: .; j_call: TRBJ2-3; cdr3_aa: ASSVDRPDTQY
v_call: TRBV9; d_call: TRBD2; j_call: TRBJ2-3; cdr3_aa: ASSLRPAGSTDTQY
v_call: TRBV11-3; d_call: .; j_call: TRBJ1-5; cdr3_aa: ASSHSNQPQH
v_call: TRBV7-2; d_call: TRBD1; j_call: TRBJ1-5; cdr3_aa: ASSLETGSIRPQH
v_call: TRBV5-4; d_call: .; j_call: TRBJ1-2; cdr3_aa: ASSTDFDKPNYGYT
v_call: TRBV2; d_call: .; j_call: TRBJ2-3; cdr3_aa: ASSGTVGDTQY
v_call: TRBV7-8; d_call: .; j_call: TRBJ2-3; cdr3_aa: ASSLGGGGTADTQY
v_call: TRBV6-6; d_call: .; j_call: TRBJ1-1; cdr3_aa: ASVGTEVF
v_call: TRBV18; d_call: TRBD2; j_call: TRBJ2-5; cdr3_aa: ASSPKGRGAVQETQY
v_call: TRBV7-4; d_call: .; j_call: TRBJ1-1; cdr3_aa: ASSFNENTEAF
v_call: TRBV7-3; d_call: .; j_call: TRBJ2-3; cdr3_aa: ASSEGLAAQGTQY
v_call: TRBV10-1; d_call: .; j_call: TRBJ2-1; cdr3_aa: ASSEYSGISHNEQF
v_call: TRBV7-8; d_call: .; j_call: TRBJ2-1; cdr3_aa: ASSWGVGYNEQF
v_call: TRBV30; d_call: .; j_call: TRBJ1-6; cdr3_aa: AWSVWQGDSPLH
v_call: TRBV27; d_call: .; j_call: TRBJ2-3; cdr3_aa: ASSFLRDSKRTDTQY
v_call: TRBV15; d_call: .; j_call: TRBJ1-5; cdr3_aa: ATSSSERGFRNQPQH
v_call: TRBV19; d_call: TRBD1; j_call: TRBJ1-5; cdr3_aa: ASTWTGSNQPQH
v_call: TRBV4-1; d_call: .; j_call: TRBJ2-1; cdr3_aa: ASSQDWGGYNEQF
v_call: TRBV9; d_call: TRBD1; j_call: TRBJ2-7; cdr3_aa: ASSQEQGAAYEQY
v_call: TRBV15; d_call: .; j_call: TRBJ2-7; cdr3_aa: ATSREGGTGSYEQY
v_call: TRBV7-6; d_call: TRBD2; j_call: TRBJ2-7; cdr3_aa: ASSLSSGRVREQY
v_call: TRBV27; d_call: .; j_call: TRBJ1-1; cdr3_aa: ASSLGGSTEAF
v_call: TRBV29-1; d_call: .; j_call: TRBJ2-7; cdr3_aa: SVELRQFDYEQY
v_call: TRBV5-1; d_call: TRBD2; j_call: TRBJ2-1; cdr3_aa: ASLLVVGLAGVRSYNEQF
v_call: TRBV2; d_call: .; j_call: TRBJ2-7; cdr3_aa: ASLQQGGAYEQY
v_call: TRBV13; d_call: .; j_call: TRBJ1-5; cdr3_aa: ASSWTSGGGNQPQH
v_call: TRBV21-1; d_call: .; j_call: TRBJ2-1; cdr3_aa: ASSGTSGGRGEQF
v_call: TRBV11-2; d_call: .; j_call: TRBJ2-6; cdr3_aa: ASSSYSGANVLT
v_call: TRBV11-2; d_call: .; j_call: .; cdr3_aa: ASSLGGRYYEQY
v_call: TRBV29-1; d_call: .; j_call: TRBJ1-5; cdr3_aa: SVYQGPNQPQH
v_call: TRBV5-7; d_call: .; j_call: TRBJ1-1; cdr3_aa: ASSLDLTGNTEAF
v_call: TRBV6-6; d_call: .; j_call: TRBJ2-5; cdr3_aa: ASSYPGTQY
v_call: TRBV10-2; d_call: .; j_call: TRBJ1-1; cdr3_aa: ASSLDGMNTEAF
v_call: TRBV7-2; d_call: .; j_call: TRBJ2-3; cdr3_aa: ASNQRRGSTDTQY
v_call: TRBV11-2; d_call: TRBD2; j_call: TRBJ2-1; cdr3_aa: ASSPFGAGAANEQF
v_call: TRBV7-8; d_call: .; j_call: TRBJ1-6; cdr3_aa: ASSELTGGRLPLH
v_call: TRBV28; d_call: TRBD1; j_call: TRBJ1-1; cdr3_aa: ASSLGQYTEAF
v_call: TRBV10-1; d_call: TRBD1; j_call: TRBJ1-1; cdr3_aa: ASARDRVTEAF
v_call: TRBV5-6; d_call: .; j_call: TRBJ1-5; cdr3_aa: ASSYITGNQPQH